Below, 17 T cell receptor beta chains from the same sample are listed, as sequenced in a study of beta chain features in type 1 diabetes. Study results and limitations: There was a moderate but significant shortening of TCRB CDR3s in all four CD4+ subsets of Type 1 diabetes patients.

Expressed TCRB transcripts were sequenced after all isolated RNA was converted to cDNA. Sequencing was performed with immunoSEQ multiplex PCR; in TCRdb, only in-frame clones are kept and a portion is missing. The sample contains roughly 150,000 clones, about 10% of which appear only once. These receptors' targets are unknown. Sample: central memory CD4+ T cells from blood. These receptors were obtained from a woman under 40 with type 1 diabetes.

This clone has a handful of counts. The chain has TRBV5-6 and TRBJ2-5; TRBD2 aligns across 13 bases. Germline V gives CDR1 SGHDT, CDR2 YYEEEE. V gave up 6 bases and J gave up 3 bases; unmatched junction bases: 8. The CDR3 has 16 residues. The CDR3 nucleotides are TGTGCCAGCAAGTTCGGACTAGCGGGAGCCGAAGAGACCCAGTACTTC. Protein: CASKFGLAGAEETQYF.

The J gene is TRBJ2-1, the V gene TRBV2, with D unresolved. The CDR3 has 13 amino acids. Per germline, CDR1 SNHLY and CDR2 FYNNEI. V lost 7 bases, J lost 3 bases, and 10 bases lay in between. For the CDR3, the DNA is TGTGCCAGCAACACAAATAACTACAATGAGCAGTTCTTC. Its translation is CASNTNNYNEQFF.

The V gene is TRBV25-1, the J gene TRBJ1-4; D perhaps matches TRBD1 (5 bases). The ends were cut back, 3 bases at V and 2 bases at J, with 10 bases in the middle. Looked up from germline, CDR1 is MGHDK and CDR2 is SYGVNS. The CDR3 sequence is 15 residues long. In DNA, the CDR3 is TGTGCCAGCAGTGAGATTGGGACTACTAATGAAAAACTGTTTTTT. It codes for CASSEIGTTNEKLFF.

A few counts support this clone. This sequence joins TRBV4-1 and TRBJ1-2; 9 bases are shared with TRBD1. The CDR3 covers 17 residues. V was clipped by 0 bases and J by 7 bases; unmatched bases: 12. Germline V gene data show CDR1 as MGHRA and CDR2 as YSYEKL. The CDR3 DNA reads as TGCGCCAGCAGCCAAGATCGCGGCCCAACAGGGGGCCGTGGCTACACCTTC. It translates to CASSQDRGPTGGRGYTF.

There are a few counts of this clone. The V call is TRBV27, the J call TRBJ2-1; 8 positions agree with TRBD2. There are 13 residues in the CDR3. V shed 3 bases, J shed 8 bases, and the junction held 3 bases outside the gene matches. Germline V gene sequence: CDR1 MNHEY, CDR2 SMNVEV (reference sequence). CDR3 loop: CASSFQREHEQFF. In nucleotides, the CDR3 is TGTGCCAGCAGTTTTCAGCGGGAGCATGAGCAGTTCTTC.

This chain links TRBV28 with TRBJ2-5; 10 positions match TRBD1. CDR3 size: 14 residues. Germline V gene lookup returns CDR1 MDHEN and CDR2 SYDVKM. The V segment lost 6 bases and the J segment 3 bases; nucleotides outside the gene matches: 4. CDR3 nucleotides: TGTGCCAGCAGCAGGGACAGGGGAAAAGAGACCCAGTACTTC. Amino acid sequence: CASSRDRGKETQYF.

This clone was seen a few times. The chain uses TRBV28 and TRBJ2-1; the match to TRBD2 covers 7 bases. CDR1 MDHEN and CDR2 SYDVKM come from the germline V gene. J was trimmed by 2 bases and V by 6 bases; bases with no gene match: 7. The CDR3 covers 15 residues. CDR3 bases: TGTGCCAGCAGACCGACCGGGACTACCTACAATGAGCAGTTCTTC. Translating it yields CASRPTGTTYNEQFF. The whole variable domain, filled in from reference TRBV28 and TRBJ2-1, reads DVKVTQSSRYLVKRTGEKVFLECVQDMDHENMFWYRQDPGLGLRLIYFSYDVKMKEKGDIPEGYSVSREKKERFSLILESASTNQTSMYLCASRPTGTTYNEQFFGPGTRLTVL.

The gene calls are TRBV18 and TRBJ1-2; 9 bases match TRBD1. Germline CDR1 and CDR2: KGHSH and LQKENI. Germline trimming cut 2 bases from V and 4 bases from J; bases unmatched to any gene: 8. The CDR3 covers 16 residues. CDR3 in DNA: TGTGCCAGCTCACCAAATGCCGACAGGGGGGCCTATGGCTACACCTTC. Its protein is CASSPNADRGAYGYTF. Combining the CDR3 with reference TRBV18 and TRBJ1-2 gives the whole variable domain NAGVMQNPRHLVRRRGQEARLRCSPMKGHSHVYWYRQLPEEGLKFMVYLQKENIIDESGMPKERFSAEFPKEGPSILRIQQVVRGDSAAYFCASSPNADRGAYGYTFGSGTRLTVV.

The chain couples TRBV15 to TRBJ1-1; D not resolved. The V end was cut by 2 bases, the J end by 1 base, with 8 bases between. This CDR3 is 14 amino acids long. Germline CDR1 LNHNV, CDR2 YYDKDF (reference sequence). CDR3 nucleotides: TGTGCCACCAGCAGACCCATCCCGAACACTGAAGCTTTCTTT. Its translation is CATSRPIPNTEAFF.

This clone turned up a few times. The CDR3 spells CASSKGQGRSGANVLTF. Written as DNA, the CDR3 is TGTGCCAGCTCTAAGGGACAGGGGCGCTCTGGGGCCAACGTCCTGACTTTC. The gene calls are TRBV18 and TRBJ2-6; 10 bases align to TRBD1. Germline CDR1 is KGHSH and CDR2 is LQKENI. The CDR3 totals 17 residues. V was clipped by 6 bases and J by 0 bases; unmatched bases: 5.

The rearrangement links TRBV5-4 to TRBJ2-3; D call uncertain. Germline CDR1 is SGHNT and CDR2 is YYREEE (reference sequence). Deletions cut 4 bases from V and 3 bases from J, with 9 bases between. CDR3 length: 13 amino acids. CDR3: CASSQVATDTQYF. Here the CDR3 DNA reads TGTGCCAGCAGCCAAGTAGCAACAGATACGCAGTATTTT.

V gene TRBV28 combines with J gene TRBJ1-1, with 7 positions matching TRBD1. The V gene's germline CDR1 is MDHEN and CDR2 SYDVKM. CDR3 length: 15 amino acids. J lost 0 bases, V lost 6 bases, and 7 bases had no gene match. In nucleotides, the CDR3 is TGTGCCAGCAGCCGTAGGGACAGCATGAACACTGAAGCTTTCTTT. Residues: CASSRRDSMNTEAFF.

This clone was found a few times. The chain recombines TRBV29-1 with TRBJ2-6; D remains unclear. The CDR3 totals 12 residues. The V and J ends lost 7 bases and 6 bases respectively, with 10 bases between them. Germline loops: CDR1 SQVTM, CDR2 ANQGSEA. Written as DNA, the CDR3 is TGCAGCGCCGGGTCGCAGGCCAACGTCCTGACTTTC. Its translation: CSAGSQANVLTF. Together with reference TRBV29-1 and TRBJ2-6, the CDR3 gives the full variable domain: SAVISQKPSRDICQRGTSLTIQCQVDSQVTMMFWYRQQPGQSLTLIATANQGSEATYESGFVIDKFPISRPNLTFSTLTVSNMSPEDSSIYLCSAGSQANVLTFGAGSRLTVL.

The V gene is TRBV6-1, the J gene TRBJ2-7, with TRBD2 as a possible D gene (7 bases). Per germline, CDR1 MNHNS and CDR2 SASEGT. The CDR3 runs 15 residues. Between the trimmed V and J ends, which lost 6 bases and 2 bases, there was a span of 17 bases. This chain's CDR3 is CASRRGGAETYEQYF. As DNA, the CDR3 is TGTGCCAGCAGAAGGGGGGGAGCCGAAACCTACGAGCAGTACTTC.

The chain employs TRBV11-3 and TRBJ2-6; possibly TRBD2 for D (5 bases). V lost 5 bases and J 4 bases, leaving 9 bases between the germline ends. The germline gives CDR1 SGHNT, CDR2 YENEEA. This CDR3 spans 14 amino acids. CDR3 protein: CASSRDSGANVLTF. The CDR3 DNA follows: TGTGCCAGCAGCCGGGATTCGGGGGCCAACGTCCTGACTTTC.

In its sample, this clone was seen a few times. The V call is TRBV29-1, the J call TRBJ2-3, with D perhaps TRBD1 (6 bases). Germline assignment: CDR1 SQVTM and CDR2 ANQGSEA. The CDR3 length is 15 residues. Trimming took off 1 base at V and 5 bases at J, with 16 bases between the two ends. The CDR3 is CSVEGFRTARDTQYF. The CDR3 region has the DNA TGCAGCGTTGAAGGTTTCCGGACAGCGCGAGATACGCAGTATTTT.

This clone appeared many times. This chain connects TRBV5-4 to TRBJ2-7; 8 nucleotides align to TRBD1. Germline V gene data show CDR1 as SGHNT and CDR2 as YYREEE (reference sequence). This CDR3 spans 15 amino acids. Losses at the gene ends were 0 bases for V and 2 bases for J; bases not matched to a gene: 4. The DNA of the CDR3 is TGTGCCAGCAGCTTGGCGGACAGGGCAGCCTACGAGCAGTACTTC. Translating it yields CASSLADRAAYEQYF. Full variable domain (rest looked up from reference TRBV5-4 and TRBJ2-7): ETGVTQSPTHLIKTRGQQVTLRCSSQSGHNTVSWYQQALGQGPQFIFQYYREEENGRGNFPPRFSGLQFPNYSSELNVNALELDDSALYLCASSLADRAAYEQYFGPGTRLTVT.